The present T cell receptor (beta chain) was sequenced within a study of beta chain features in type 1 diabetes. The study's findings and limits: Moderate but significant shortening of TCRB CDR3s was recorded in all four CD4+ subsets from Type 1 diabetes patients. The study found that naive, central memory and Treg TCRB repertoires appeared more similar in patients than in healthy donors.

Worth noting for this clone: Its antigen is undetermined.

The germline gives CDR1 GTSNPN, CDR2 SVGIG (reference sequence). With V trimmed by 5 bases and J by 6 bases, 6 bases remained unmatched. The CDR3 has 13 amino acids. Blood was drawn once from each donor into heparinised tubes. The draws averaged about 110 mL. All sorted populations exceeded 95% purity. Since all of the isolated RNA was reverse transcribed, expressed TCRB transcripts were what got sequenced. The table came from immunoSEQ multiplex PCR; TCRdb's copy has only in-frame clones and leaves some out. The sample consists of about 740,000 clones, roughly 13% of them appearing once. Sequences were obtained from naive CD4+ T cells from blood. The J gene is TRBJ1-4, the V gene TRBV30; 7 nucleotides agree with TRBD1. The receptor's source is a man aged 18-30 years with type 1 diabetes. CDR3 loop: CAWGQATDEKLFF. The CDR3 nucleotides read TGTGCCTGGGGACAGGCGACGGATGAAAAACTGTTTTTT.